Below are 17 T cell receptor beta chains sequenced from a single sample in a study of a mutant IDH1 vaccine in newly diagnosed glioma. The antigens for these receptors are not known. The time point here: week 11, during vaccination. A single vaccine dose contained 300 ug of mutant IDH1 20-mer peptide, and topical imiquimod was used with it. Here immunoSEQ multiplex PCR was the method, and the copy in TCRdb shows in-frame clones only, minus some. The table records fewer than 30,000 clones, around 82% of them present only once. This specimen was PBMCs, taken from a glioma patient whose treatment included an IDH1 peptide vaccine. The receptors stem from a woman under 30 with glioma.

The chain links TRBV12-5 to TRBJ2-5; D call uncertain. Trimming took 6 bases from V and 4 from J, leaving 12 bases between them. Per the germline V gene, CDR1 is LGHNT and CDR2 is FRNRAP. The length of the CDR3 is 13 residues. This CDR3 reads CASGPTLGETQYF. The CDR3 coding sequence is TGTGCTAGTGGGCCGACGTTGGGAGAGACCCAGTACTTC.

V is TRBV10-1 and J is TRBJ2-3; 9 nucleotides align to TRBD2. Germline loops: CDR1 WNHNN, CDR2 SYGVQD (reference sequence). Trimming at V came to 2 bases and at J to 6 bases, leaving 9 bases not matched to a gene. This CDR3 is built from 16 residues. CDR3 nucleotide sequence: TGCGCCAGCAGTGAGGCCTGGGGACTAGCAACGGATACGCAGTATTTT. Translated: CASSEAWGLATDTQYF.

This chain joins TRBV27 and TRBJ1-1; D possibly corresponds to TRBD1 (6 bases). CDR3 length equals 13 residues. Germline CDR1 reads MNHEY; CDR2 reads SMNVEV (reference sequence). Trimming shortened V by 6 bases and J by 6 bases, and 14 bases separated the two germline ends. CDR3: CASSHDRRAEAFF. The CDR3 coding sequence is TGTGCCAGCAGCCATGACAGGAGGGCTGAAGCTTTCTTT.

The V and J genes are TRBV6-1 and TRBJ2-7; tentative D call: TRBD2 (6 bases). Trimming took 9 bases from V and 6 from J, leaving 18 bases between them. CDR1 MNHNS and CDR2 SASEGT come from the germline V gene. CDR3 size: 13 residues. The CDR3 loop reads CARLGFLASEQYF. The CDR3 DNA is TGTGCCAGGCTGGGTTTCCTAGCGAGCGAGCAGTACTTC.

This clone has more than one count but fewer than ten. The CDR3 bases are TGCGCCAGCAGCTTGGAGGGCGCGTTGAACACTGAAGCTTTCTTT. Its translation: CASSLEGALNTEAFF. V usage is TRBV5-1 and J usage is TRBJ1-1, with no clear D. CDR3 size: 15 residues. V was clipped by 0 bases and J by 0 bases, with 9 bases between them. CDR1 SGHRS and CDR2 YFSETQ come from the germline V gene.

The chain joins TRBV5-6 to TRBJ2-7; D not certain. The CDR3 length is 13 residues. Trimming removed 0 bases at V and 5 bases at J, with 9 bases between. Germline V lookup: CDR1 SGHDT, CDR2 YYEEEE. The CDR3 DNA reads TGTGCCAGCAGCTTGGCCGGCAGCCACGAGCAGTACTTC. This encodes CASSLAGSHEQYF.

The gene calls are TRBV4-2 and TRBJ2-5, with a possible D match to TRBD1 (5 bases). The CDR3 extends over 16 amino acids. V was shortened by 1 base and J by 3 bases, with 15 bases between the two germline ends. From germline, CDR1 is LGHNA and CDR2 YNFKEQ. The CDR3 is CASSQVVGQGEETQYF. The CDR3 nucleotides are TGTGCCAGCAGCCAAGTTGTAGGTCAGGGTGAAGAGACCCAGTACTTC.

The rearrangement uses TRBV7-2 and TRBJ1-4; D gene unclear. Trimming pared 2 bases from V and 5 bases from J, leaving 9 bases between. CDR1 SGHTA and CDR2 FQGNSA come from the germline V gene. The CDR3 consists of 14 residues. CDR3: CASSLIPGNEKLFF. The CDR3 DNA reads as TGTGCCAGCAGCTTAATCCCGGGGAATGAAAAACTGTTTTTT. Using reference TRBV7-2 and TRBJ1-4 for the parts outside the CDR3, the full variable domain is GAGVSQSPSNKVTEKGKDVELRCDPISGHTALYWYRQSLGQGLEFLIYFQGNSAPDKSGLPSDRFSAERTGGSVSTLTIQRTQQEDSAVYLCASSLIPGNEKLFFGSGTQLSVL.

This chain links TRBV4-1 with TRBJ1-1; tentative D call: TRBD1 (6 bases). V was cut by 4 bases and J by 1 base, with 13 bases left in between. The CDR3 runs to 15 residues. Germline V gives CDR1 MGHRA, CDR2 YSYEKL. The CDR3 is CASSPSTGTNTEAFF. The CDR3 DNA is TGCGCCAGCAGCCCATCGACAGGCACGAACACTGAAGCTTTCTTT.

CDR3 region: CASSVGRGPGGYTF. CDR3 DNA: TGTGCCAGCAGCGTAGGGAGGGGGCCTGGGGGCTACACCTTC. The chain combines TRBV9 with TRBJ1-2; 7 bases map to TRBD1. V lost 0 bases and J lost 8; bases outside the gene matches: 7. The CDR3 runs to 14 residues. Germline assignment: CDR1 SGDLS and CDR2 YYNGEE.

Written as DNA, the CDR3 is TGCAGTGCTAGAAAAATCAATGAGCAGTTCTTC. Protein: CSARKINEQFF. The V and J genes are TRBV20-1 and TRBJ2-1, with D uncertain. Per the germline V gene, CDR1 is DFQATT and CDR2 is SNEGSKA (reference sequence). V dropped 2 bases and J dropped 6 bases, with 5 bases sitting between them. The CDR3 contains 11 residues.

In its sample, this clone was seen a few times. The V and J genes are TRBV6-1 and TRBJ2-1; D not certain. The CDR3 sequence is 13 residues long. Trimming took off 7 bases at V and 10 bases at J, with 17 bases between the two ends. Germline V gives CDR1 MNHNS, CDR2 SASEGT. Written as DNA, the CDR3 is TGTGCCAGCAACGTCGGCCCCCTACGCGAGCAGTTCTTC. Protein: CASNVGPLREQFF.

The V call is TRBV7-9, the J call TRBJ1-2, with D hard to call. CDR1 is SEHNR, CDR2 FQNEAQ, per germline (reference sequence). Deletions cut 5 bases from V and 8 bases from J, with 6 bases between. The CDR3 totals 10 residues. The chain's CDR3 is CASSQGGYTF. CDR3 nucleotides: TGTGCCAGCAGCCAAGGAGGCTACACCTTC.

This chain joins TRBV19 and TRBJ1-4, with 9 positions matching TRBD1. With V trimmed by 7 bases and J by 5 bases, 2 bases remained unmatched. Germline assignment: CDR1 LNHDA and CDR2 SQIVND (reference sequence). CDR3 length: 13 amino acids. This CDR3 is CASTGQGNEKLFF. The CDR3 DNA sequence: TGTGCCAGTACAGGACAGGGGAATGAAAAACTGTTTTTT.

V is TRBV2 and J is TRBJ1-5; 7 positions match TRBD1. The J segment lost 0 bases and the V segment lost 4 bases, leaving 9 bases of the junction unmatched. There are 17 residues in the CDR3. Per the germline V gene, CDR1 is SNHLY and CDR2 is FYNNEI. The CDR3 spells CASSGQGSPYSNQPQHF. CDR3 nucleotide sequence: TGTGCCAGCAGTGGACAGGGTTCGCCGTATAGCAATCAGCCCCAGCATTTT.

The V gene is TRBV15, the J gene TRBJ2-7; 14 bases map to TRBD2. CDR1 is LNHNV, CDR2 YYDKDF, per germline (reference sequence). CDR3 length: 20 residues. The J segment lost 0 bases and the V segment lost 3 bases, leaving 13 bases of the junction unmatched. CDR3 sequence reads: CATSRARTSGRPPASYEQYF. CDR3 in DNA: TGTGCCACCAGCAGGGCCAGGACTAGCGGGAGGCCACCTGCCTCCTACGAGCAGTACTTC.

The V and J genes are TRBV19 and TRBJ1-2; D is uncertain. Germline lookup yields CDR1 LNHDA and CDR2 SQIVND (reference sequence). The V and J ends lost 3 bases and 2 bases respectively, with 4 bases between them. The CDR3 is made up of 12 amino acids. The CDR3 is CASSIHNYGYTF. In DNA, the CDR3 is TGTGCCAGTAGTATCCACAACTATGGCTACACCTTC.